This T cell receptor (beta chain) was captured in a study of cytomegalovirus exposure and HLA in healthy donors. Assay used: immunoSEQ multiplex PCR; TCRdb lists only in-frame clones, some missing. The top ten hold 1.1% of the sample, which has 100,000 to 150,000 clones, nearly 90% seen once. The CDR3 length is 15 residues. Germline V lookup: CDR1 LNHDA, CDR2 SQIVND (reference sequence). Germline trimming cut 5 bases from V and 5 bases from J; bases unmatched to any gene: 8. Whole-study findings and limits: In a later analysis, first-cohort TCR clusters were found to tend to co-occur in the approximately 120 validation repertoires. Cytomegalovirus-associated status was assigned to some 160 TCR beta chains. Reports credit the classifier with highly specific, highly sensitive diagnosis of cytomegalovirus status. Through in vitro validation, three CMV-associated chains were shown to be specific for CMV antigens.

Worth noting for this clone: Its antigen is undetermined.

V is TRBV19 and J is TRBJ2-1; 8 bases fit TRBD1. The specimen sequenced was PBMCs. The origin of this receptor is a young woman in good health and CMV-seronegative. CDR3 protein: CASSLAGTGDNEQFF. The CDR3 nucleotides are TGTGCCAGTAGTCTAGCCGGGACAGGTGACAATGAGCAGTTCTTC. Full variable domain (missing parts from reference TRBV19 and TRBJ2-1): DGGITQSPKYLFRKEGQNVTLSCEQNLNHDAMYWYRQDPGQGLRLIYYSQIVNDFQKGDIAEGYSVSREKKESFPLTVTSAQKNPTAFYLCASSLAGTGDNEQFFGPGTRLTVL.